This TCR beta chain was recovered during a study of CD8 T cells in ankylosing spondylitis. About this clonotype: Antigen: not known. A read error is possible here, since a much larger clone lies one base away.

Points from the study as a whole: The study identified a TCR beta motif of about eight highly homologous variants that appeared characteristic of ankylosing spondylitis blood. Earlier literature documents some of the motif variants in reactive arthritis synovial fluid and blood.

TCRdb reprocessed the 5' RACE reads via MiXCR and lists one record per CDR3 protein. The data show 300,000 to 350,000 distinct CDR3 sequences, roughly 12% seen once. Sample: blood, either unsorted or a sorted T cell fraction (not recorded which). This TCR was sampled from a female donor with ankylosing spondylitis or in good health (not recorded which).

CDR3: CASSLVTGKGTDTQHF. Here the CDR3 DNA reads TGCGCCAGCAGCTTGGTAACAGGGAAAGGGACAGATACGCAGCATTTT. The V gene is TRBV5-1, the J gene TRBJ2-3; 7 bases agree with TRBD1. Matching the DNA end better, TRBJ1-5 makes the J call doubtful. Germline V gives CDR1 SGHRS, CDR2 YFSETQ. The CDR3 is 16 residues long.